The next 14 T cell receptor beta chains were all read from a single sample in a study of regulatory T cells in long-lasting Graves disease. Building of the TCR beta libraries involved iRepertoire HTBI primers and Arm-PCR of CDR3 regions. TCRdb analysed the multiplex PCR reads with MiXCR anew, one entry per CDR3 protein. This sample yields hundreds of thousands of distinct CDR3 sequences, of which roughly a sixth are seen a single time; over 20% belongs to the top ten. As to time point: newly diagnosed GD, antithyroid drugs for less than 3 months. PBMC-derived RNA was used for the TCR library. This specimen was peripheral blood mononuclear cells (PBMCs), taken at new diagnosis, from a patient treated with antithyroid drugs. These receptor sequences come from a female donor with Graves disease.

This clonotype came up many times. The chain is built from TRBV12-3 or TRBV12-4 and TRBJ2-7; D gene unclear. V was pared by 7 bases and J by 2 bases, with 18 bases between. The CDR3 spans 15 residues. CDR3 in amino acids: CASTTSPLGTYEQYF. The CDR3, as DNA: TGTGCCAGCACTACCTCCCCATTGGGTACCTACGAGCAGTACTTC.

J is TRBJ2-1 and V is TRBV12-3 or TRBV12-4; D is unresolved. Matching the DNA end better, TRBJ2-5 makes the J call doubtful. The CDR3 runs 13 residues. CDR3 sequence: CASSLNKVGTQYF. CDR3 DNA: TGTGCCAGCAGTCTAAACAAGGTGGGGACCCAGTACTTC.

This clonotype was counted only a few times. The CDR3 nucleotides are TGTGCCAGCAGTGAGGACAGGGTTCAGCCCCAGCATTTT. Translating it yields CASSEDRVQPQHF. The chain recombines TRBV5-4 with TRBJ1-5; 8 nucleotides align to TRBD1. Per germline, CDR1 SGHNT and CDR2 YYREEE (reference sequence). The junction had 4 bases not matched to a gene; V was cut back by 5 bases and J by 6 bases. The CDR3 covers 13 residues. The full variable domain, rest sourced from reference TRBV5-4 and TRBJ1-5, is ETGVTQSPTHLIKTRGQQVTLRCSSQSGHNTVSWYQQALGQGPQFIFQYYREEENGRGNFPPRFSGLQFPNYSSELNVNALELDDSALYLCASSEDRVQPQHFGDGTRLSIL.

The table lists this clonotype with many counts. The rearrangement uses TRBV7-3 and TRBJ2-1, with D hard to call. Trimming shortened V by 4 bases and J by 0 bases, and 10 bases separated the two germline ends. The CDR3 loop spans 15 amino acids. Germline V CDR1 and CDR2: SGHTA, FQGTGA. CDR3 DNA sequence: TGTGCCAGCAGCTCAAGACGGTCCTCCTACAATGAGCAGTTCTTC. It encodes CASSSRRSSYNEQFF. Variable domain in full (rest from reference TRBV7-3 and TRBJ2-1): GAGVSQTPSNKVTEKGKYVELRCDPISGHTALYWYRQSLGQGPEFLIYFQGTGAADDSGLPNDRFFAVRPEGSVSTLKIQRTERGDSAVYLCASSSRRSSYNEQFFGPGTRLTVL.

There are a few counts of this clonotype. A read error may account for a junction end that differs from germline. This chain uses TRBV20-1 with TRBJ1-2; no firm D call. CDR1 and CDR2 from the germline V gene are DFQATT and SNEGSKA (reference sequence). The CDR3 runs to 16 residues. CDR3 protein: CCARVLDGSFNYGYTF. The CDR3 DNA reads TGCTGTGCTAGAGTGTTGGACGGAAGTTTTAACTATGGCTACACCTTC.

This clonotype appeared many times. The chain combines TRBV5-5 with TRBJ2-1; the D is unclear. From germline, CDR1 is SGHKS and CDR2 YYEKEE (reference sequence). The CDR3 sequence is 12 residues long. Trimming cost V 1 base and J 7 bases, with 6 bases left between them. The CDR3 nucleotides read TGTGCCAGCAGCTTGACGGTTAATGAGCAGTTCTTC. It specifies CASSLTVNEQFF.

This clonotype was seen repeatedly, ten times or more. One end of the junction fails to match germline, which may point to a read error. The CDR3: CASSLDASGSGDEQFF. The CDR3, as DNA: TGTGCTAGCAGCTTAGACGCTAGCGGGAGTGGCGATGAGCAGTTCTTC. The chain joins TRBV7-7 to TRBJ2-1; the match to TRBD2 covers 10 bases. Germline CDR1 SSHAT, CDR2 FNYEAQ (reference sequence). The CDR3 runs to 16 residues.

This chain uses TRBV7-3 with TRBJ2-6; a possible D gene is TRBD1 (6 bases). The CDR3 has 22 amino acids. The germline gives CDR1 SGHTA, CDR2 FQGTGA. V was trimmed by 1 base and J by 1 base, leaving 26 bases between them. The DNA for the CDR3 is TGTGCCAGCAGCTTAAGAGGACCCGGGACATCCATAACTCAATCTGGGGCCAACGTCCTGACTTTC. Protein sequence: CASSLRGPGTSITQSGANVLTF.

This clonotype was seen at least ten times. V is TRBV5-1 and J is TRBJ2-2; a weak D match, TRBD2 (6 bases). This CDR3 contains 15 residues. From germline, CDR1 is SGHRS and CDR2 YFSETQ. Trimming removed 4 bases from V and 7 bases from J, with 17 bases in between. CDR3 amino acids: CASSGRGRGFGELFF. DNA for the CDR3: TGCGCCAGCAGCGGCCGGGGGAGAGGGTTCGGGGAGCTGTTTTTT.

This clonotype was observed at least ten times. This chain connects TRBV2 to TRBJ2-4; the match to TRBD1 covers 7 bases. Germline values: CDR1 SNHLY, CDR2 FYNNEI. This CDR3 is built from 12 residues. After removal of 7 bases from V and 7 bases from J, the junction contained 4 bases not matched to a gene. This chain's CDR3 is CASTETGNIQYF. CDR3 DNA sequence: TGTGCCAGCACGGAGACAGGGAACATTCAGTACTTC.

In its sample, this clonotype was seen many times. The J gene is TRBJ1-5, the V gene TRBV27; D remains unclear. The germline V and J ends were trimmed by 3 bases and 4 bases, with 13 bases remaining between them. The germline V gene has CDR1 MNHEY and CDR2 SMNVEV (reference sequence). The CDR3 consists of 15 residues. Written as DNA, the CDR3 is TGTGCCAGCAGTTTTCGGGCGTCAGCGAATCAGCCCCAGCATTTT. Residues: CASSFRASANQPQHF.

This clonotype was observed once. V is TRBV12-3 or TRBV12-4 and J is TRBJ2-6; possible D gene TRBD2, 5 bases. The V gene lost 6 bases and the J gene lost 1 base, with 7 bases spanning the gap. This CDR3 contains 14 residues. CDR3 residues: CASSTRSGANVLTF. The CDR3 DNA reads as TGTGCCAGCAGCACTAGGTCTGGGGCCAACGTCCTGACTTTC.

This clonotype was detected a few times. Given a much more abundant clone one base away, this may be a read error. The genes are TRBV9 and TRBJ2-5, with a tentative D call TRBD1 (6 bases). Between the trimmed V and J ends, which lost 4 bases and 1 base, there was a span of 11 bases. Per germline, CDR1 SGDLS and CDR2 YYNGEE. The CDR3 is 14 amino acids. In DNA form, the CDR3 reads TGTGCCAGCAGCCCCAAACAGGGCCAAGAGACCCAGTACTTC. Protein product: CASSPKQGQETQYF.

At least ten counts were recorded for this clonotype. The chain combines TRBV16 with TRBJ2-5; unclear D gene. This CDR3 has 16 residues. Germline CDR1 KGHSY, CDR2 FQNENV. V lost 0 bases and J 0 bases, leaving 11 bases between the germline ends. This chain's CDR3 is CASSQSAYGYQETQYF. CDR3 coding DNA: TGTGCCAGCAGCCAATCGGCCTACGGATACCAAGAGACCCAGTACTTC.